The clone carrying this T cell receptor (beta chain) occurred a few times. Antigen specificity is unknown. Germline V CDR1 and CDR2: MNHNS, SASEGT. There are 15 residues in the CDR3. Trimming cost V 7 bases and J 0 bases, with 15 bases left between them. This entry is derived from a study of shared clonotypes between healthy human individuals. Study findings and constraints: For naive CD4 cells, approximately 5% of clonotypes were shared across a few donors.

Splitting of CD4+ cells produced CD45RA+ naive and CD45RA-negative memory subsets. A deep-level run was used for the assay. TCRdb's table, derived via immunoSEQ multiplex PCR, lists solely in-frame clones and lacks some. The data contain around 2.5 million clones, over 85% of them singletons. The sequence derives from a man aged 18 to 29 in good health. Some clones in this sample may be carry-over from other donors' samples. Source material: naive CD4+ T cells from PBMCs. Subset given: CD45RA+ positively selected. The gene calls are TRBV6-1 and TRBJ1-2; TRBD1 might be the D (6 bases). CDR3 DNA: TGTGCCAGCACCCCAGGGGCCTCAGCTAACTATGGCTACACCTTC. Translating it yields CASTPGASANYGYTF.